These T cell receptor beta chains were read from a single sample in a study of glioma-infiltrating T cells. TCRdb analysed the multiplex PCR reads with MiXCR anew, one entry per CDR3 protein. Of around 390,000 distinct CDR3 sequences in the sample, roughly two fifths were seen once. Material for sequencing was glioma tissue, nonneoplastic brain tissue, or PBMCs (not recorded which). The receptors shown here come from a human donor with low-grade glioma or glioblastoma, undergoing nonglioma brain surgery, or in good health (not recorded which). CDR3s include the opening cysteine and the closing phenylalanine or tryptophan. D genes are given only for firm matches. Clone size is not always given. Where it is, it says once, few, many or a class for expanded clones.

CDR3 length,D gene,J gene,V gene,clone size,CDR3 DNA,CDR3 protein
17,TRBD2,TRBJ2-7,TRBV6-5,many,TGTGCCAGCAGTTACTCGAAGTTTGCTAGCGGGATCTACGAGCAGTACTTC,CASSYSKFASGIYEQYF
13,NA,TRBJ1-2,TRBV28,NA,TGTGCCAGCAGTTTAAAGGACAATCGCGGCTACACCTTC,CASSLKDNRGYTF
15,TRBD1,TRBJ2-7,TRBV7-9,NA,TGTGCCAGCAGCCCCGGACAGGGGTACCCCTACGAGCAGTACTTC,CASSPGQGYPYEQYF
16,NA,TRBJ2-2,TRBV27,many,TGTGCCAGCAGTTTGTTAGGGTTCGGAATCACCGGGGAGCTGTTTTTT,CASSLLGFGITGELFF
16,NA,TRBJ1-4,TRBV7-9,NA,TGTGCCAGCAGCCACACAGAGGGGGGCTCTAATGAAAAACTGTTTTTT,CASSHTEGGSNEKLFF
18,TRBD1,TRBJ2-1,TRBV28,NA,TGTGCCAGCAGTTTATCCGCAGGGGGCCCGAGCTCCTACAATGAGCAGTTCTTC,CASSLSAGGPSSYNEQFF
18,TRBD2,TRBJ2-4,TRBV28,NA,TGTGCCAGCAGCTCCCCCACCAAGCGGGGGGAAGCCAAAAACATTCAGTACTTC,CASSSPTKRGEAKNIQYF
12,NA,TRBJ1-5,TRBV15,few,TGTGCCACCAGCAGAGCGGGTCAGCCCCAGCATTTT,CATSRAGQPQHF
17,NA,TRBJ2-1,TRBV27,many,TGTGCCAGCAGTTACCCCCGACAGTCCCGCTCCTACAATGAGCAGTTCTTC,CASSYPRQSRSYNEQFF
15,NA,TRBJ1-5,TRBV28,many,TGTGCCAGCCGCAGTTTATCAGGGGATCACCAGCCCCAGCATTTT,CASRSLSGDHQPQHF
12,NA,TRBJ2-7,TRBV7-2,NA,TGTGCCAGCAGCTACAGCTCCTACGAGCAGTACTTC,CASSYSSYEQYF
15,NA,TRBJ2-2,TRBV7-9,NA,TGTGCCAGCAGCTTCCGTGGTTTGGGCACCGGGGAGCTGTTTTTT,CASSFRGLGTGELFF
15,NA,TRBJ2-3,TRBV4-1,NA,TGCGCCAGCAGCCAAGCGGTTTTAGCGGCTCTCGGGCAGTATTTT,CASSQAVLAALGQYF
15,TRBD1,TRBJ1-2,TRBV6-1,many,TGTGCCAGCAGTTCGATACCGACAGGGGACTATGGCTACACCTTC,CASSSIPTGDYGYTF
18,TRBD1,TRBJ2-2,TRBV28,once,TGTGCCAGCAGTCAGACCGCCGGGACAGGGGGCAGTAACGGGGAGCTGTTTTTT,CASSQTAGTGGSNGELFF
14,NA,TRBJ2-3,TRBV11-2,few,TGTGCCAGCAGCCCGCACTTACGCACAGATACGCAGTATTTT,CASSPHLRTDTQYF
16,TRBD1,TRBJ2-1,TRBV19,NA,TGTGCCAGTAGTATACTCCCGGGACAGGGTATCGATGAGCAGTTCTTC,CASSILPGQGIDEQFF
15,NA,TRBJ2-7,TRBV28,NA,TGTGCCAGCAGGGCAGGCCATAATAAGTTATACGAGCAGTACTTC,CASRAGHNKLYEQYF
13,TRBD1,TRBJ2-3,TRBV6-2/TRBV6-3,many,TGTGCCAGCGTCAAGACAGGGGAAGATACGCAGTATTTT,CASVKTGEDTQYF
13,NA,TRBJ2-3,TRBV20-1,NA,TGCAGTGCTAGAGATAGACTACCAGATACGCAGTATTTT,CSARDRLPDTQYF
13,NA,TRBJ2-5,TRBV7-2,many,TGTGCCAGCAGTCAGGGGATCCGAGAGACCCAGTACTTC,CASSQGIRETQYF
16,NA,TRBJ2-3,TRBV7-2,many,TGTGCCAGCAGCCCCCTGGGGGACGGGAACGGAAATACGCAGTATTTT,CASSPLGDGNGNTQYF
15,TRBD1,TRBJ1-1,TRBV4-2,few,TGTGCCAGCAGCCATACGGACAGGGGTAACACTGAAGCTTTCTTT,CASSHTDRGNTEAFF
16,TRBD1,TRBJ2-1,TRBV19,NA,TGTGCCAGTAGTACCGGACAGGGGCGTTGGTACAATGAGCAGTTCTTC,CASSTGQGRWYNEQFF
15,TRBD2,TRBJ2-1,TRBV6-2/TRBV6-3,many,TGTGCCAGCAGTTTAGCGGGTGGATCCTACAATGAGCAGCTCTTC,CASSLAGGSYNEQLF
14,NA,TRBJ2-7,TRBV7-9,few,TGTGCCAGCAGCTTTTCACTGGCGGATTACGAGCAGTACTTC,CASSFSLADYEQYF
13,NA,TRBJ1-2,TRBV11-2,NA,TGTGCCAGCAGCTTTCTTGCTAACTATGGCTACACCTTC,CASSFLANYGYTF
15,NA,TRBJ1-2,TRBV7-9,NA,TGTGCCAGCAGCTTCCGGGACTATACTAACTATGGCTACACCTTC,CASSFRDYTNYGYTF
14,TRBD2,TRBJ2-1,TRBV7-2,NA,TGTGCCAGCAGGATTAGCGGGAGGGCCGATGAGCAGTTCTTC,CASRISGRADEQFF
14,NA,TRBJ1-2,TRBV19,once,TGTGCCAGTAGTATAGTGACGCACTACTATGGCTACACCTTC,CASSIVTHYYGYTF
13,NA,TRBJ2-7,TRBV28,many,TGTGCCAGCAGACTGGGTAGGTCCTACGAGCAGTACTTC,CASRLGRSYEQYF
18,TRBD1,TRBJ1-5,TRBV19,many,TGTGCCAGTAGAAACCGCGGGACAGGGTTATATAGCAATCAGCCCCAGCATTTT,CASRNRGTGLYSNQPQHF
18,NA,TRBJ1-1,TRBV4-2,NA,TGTGCCAGCAGCCAAGGTGGGACGGTTAAAGCTATGAACACTGAAGCTTTCTTT,CASSQGGTVKAMNTEAFF
13,NA,TRBJ2-3,TRBV2,NA,TGTGCCAGCAGTGTCCTGGCGGTCTATACGCAGTATTTT,CASSVLAVYTQYF
15,NA,TRBJ2-1,TRBV4-3,NA,TGCGCCAGCAGCCGGGCCTCAAAATCTTACAATGAGCAGTTCTTC,CASSRASKSYNEQFF
13,NA,TRBJ2-2,TRBV2,NA,TGTGCCAGCAGTGAGGGGTACACCGGGGAGCTGTTTTTT,CASSEGYTGELFF
13,TRBD1,TRBJ1-1,TRBV29-1,NA,TGCAGCGTGGGGACAGGGATGAACACTGAAGCTTTCTTT,CSVGTGMNTEAFF
13,NA,TRBJ1-5,TRBV7-2,many,TGTGCCAGCAGCTTCAGCGAAAATCAGCCCCAGCATTTT,CASSFSENQPQHF
15,TRBD1,TRBJ1-1,TRBV28,few,TGTGCCAGCACCCCCTACCCAGGGGGGAACACTGAAGCTTTCTTT,CASTPYPGGNTEAFF
12,TRBD1,TRBJ1-1,TRBV28,NA,TGTGCCAGCAGCCTCGACAGGGGTGAAGCTTTCTTT,CASSLDRGEAFF
14,TRBD2,TRBJ2-7,TRBV6-1,NA,TGTGCCAGCAGTAATAGCGGGAGGTCTTACAAGCAGTACTTC,CASSNSGRSYKQYF
13,NA,TRBJ1-2,TRBV12-3/TRBV12-4,few,TGTGCCAGCAGTTTAGGACCAGTCTATGGCTACACCTTC,CASSLGPVYGYTF
17,NA,TRBJ1-1,TRBV4-2,few,TGTGCCAGCAGCCAAGGGGAAGGGCAGCTCATGAACACTGAAGCTTTCTTT,CASSQGEGQLMNTEAFF
16,NA,TRBJ1-6,TRBV11-1,NA,TGTGCCAGCAGCTGGAACCGACTGGGGGGTAATTCACCCCTCCACTTT,CASSWNRLGGNSPLHF
12,NA,TRBJ2-7,TRBV6-1,NA,TGTGCCAGCAGCACAGAGGGATACGAGAAGTACTTC,CASSTEGYEKYF
18,NA,TRBJ2-7,TRBV5-8,NA,TGTGCCAGCAGCTTGGGTCCGCCCCACTGGGCCGATCCCTACGAGCAGTACTTC,CASSLGPPHWADPYEQYF
15,TRBD1,TRBJ2-7,TRBV20-1,once,TGCAGTGCTAGACATCCCCGGACAGGGCTAGACGAGCAGTACTTC,CSARHPRTGLDEQYF
14,NA,TRBJ2-3,TRBV5-1,NA,TGCGCCAGCAACCCCGACGCCGGATCAGATACGCAGTATTTT,CASNPDAGSDTQYF